These T cell receptor beta chains were read from a single sample in a study of OX40 agonist ivuxolimab in advanced cancers. The repertoire was sequenced with immunoSEQ multiplex PCR; TCRdb's copy has only in-frame clones and lacks some. The sample lists tens of thousands of clones, roughly 90% occurring once. The sample consisted of CD4+ or CD8+ T cells sorted from blood, taken in a trial of the OX40 agonist ivuxolimab. These receptors were collected from an adult with an advanced solid tumor such as melanoma, head and neck, liver or kidney cancer. Each CDR3 is given with its conserved first and last residue. The D gene is left open where the match is weak. Clone size is stated in some rows and not others, as once, few, many or a class when expanded.

len,v_gene,abundance,j_gene,d_gene,CDR3aa,CDR3nt
17,TRBV7-2,.,TRBJ2-5,TRBD2,CASSLEIAGASQETQYF,TGTGCCAGCAGCTTAGAAATAGCGGGGGCCTCACAAGAGACCCAGTACTTC
15,TRBV11-2,.,TRBJ1-4,.,CASSPQGRSNEKLFF,TGTGCCAGCAGCCCCCAGGGACGGTCTAATGAAAAACTGTTTTTT
14,TRBV19,.,TRBJ1-2,.,CASSYYGQNYGYTF,TGTGCCAGTAGTTACTACGGGCAGAACTATGGCTACACCTTC
16,TRBV4-3,once,TRBJ2-1,.,CASSQDQQVPYNEQFF,TGCGCCAGCAGCCAAGATCAACAGGTCCCGTACAATGAGCAGTTCTTC
12,TRBV27,few,TRBJ1-3,.,CASGVLGNTIYF,TGCGCCTCCGGGGTGCTGGGGAACACCATATATTTT
15,TRBV7-3,many,TRBJ2-5,TRBD1,CASSLRPGQGETQYF,TGTGCCAGCAGCTTACGACCGGGACAGGGAGAGACCCAGTACTTC
12,TRBV12-5,.,TRBJ1-1,.,CASGLSGSEAFF,TGTGCTAGTGGTTTATCGGGGTCTGAAGCTTTCTTT
16,TRBV18,.,TRBJ2-4,.,CASSPNRVEAKNIQYF,TGTGCCAGCTCACCCAACAGGGTCGAGGCCAAAAACATTCAGTACTTC
15,TRBV9,.,TRBJ1-1,.,CASSVWGASNTEAFF,TGTGCCAGCAGCGTATGGGGGGCCTCGAACACTGAAGCTTTCTTT
14,TRBV11-2,.,TRBJ2-5,.,CASSFYGAQETQYF,TGTGCCAGCAGCTTCTATGGGGCCCAAGAGACCCAGTACTTC
14,TRBV6-5,.,TRBJ1-1,.,CASSYGGMNTEAFF,TGTGCCAGCAGTTACGGGGGCATGAACACTGAAGCTTTCTTT
17,TRBV7-2,.,TRBJ2-1,.,CASSLARYSPEWNEQFF,TGTGCCAGCAGCCTGGCACGATATAGCCCCGAGTGGAATGAGCAGTTCTTC
14,TRBV11-2,.,TRBJ1-5,TRBD1,CASSLGQGNQPQHF,TGTGCCAGCAGCTTGGGACAGGGGAATCAGCCCCAGCATTTT
14,TRBV7-3,.,TRBJ2-2,.,CASSLMGGTGELFF,TGTGCCAGCAGCTTAATGGGGGGCACCGGGGAGCTGTTTTTT
13,TRBV29-1,.,TRBJ1-1,.,CSVVLILEAVAFF,TGCAGCGTTGTTCTCATCTTGGAAGCCGTAGCTTTCTTT
15,TRBV5-4,.,TRBJ2-7,TRBD2,CASSGGTSGLYEQYF,TGTGCCAGCAGTGGCGGGACTAGCGGCCTCTACGAGCAGTACTTC
15,TRBV6-5,.,TRBJ1-4,TRBD1,CASSYRPGGNEKLFF,TGTGCCAGCAGTTACCGGCCAGGGGGGAATGAAAAACTGTTTTTT
17,TRBV7-9,.,TRBJ2-7,TRBD2,CASSSFGGEGRLHEQYF,TGTGCCAGCAGCTCCTTCGGGGGGGAGGGCCGGCTACACGAGCAGTACTTC
19,TRBV5-6,once,TRBJ2-5,.,CASSLPSFPAGILQETQYF,TGTGCCAGCAGCTTGCCTTCCTTCCCCGCGGGGATCCTCCAAGAGACCCAGTACTTC
16,TRBV11-3,.,TRBJ2-2,.,CASSFSGTRNTGELFF,TGTGCCAGCAGCTTCTCCGGGACAAGGAACACCGGGGAGCTGTTTTTT
15,TRBV5-6,.,TRBJ2-7,.,CASSSGGSGFDEQYF,TGTGCCAGCAGCTCTGGGGGGAGCGGGTTTGACGAGCAGTACTTC
11,TRBV12-5,.,TRBJ2-7,.,CASGLMGEQYF,TGTGCTAGTGGTTTGATGGGCGAGCAGTACTTC
15,TRBV4-1,.,TRBJ2-5,.,CASSQVGAGEETQYF,TGCGCCAGCAGCCAAGTGGGAGCCGGGGAAGAGACCCAGTACTTC
14,TRBV6-5,.,TRBJ1-1,.,CASSPSRRGTEAFF,TGTGCCAGCAGCCCATCACGGCGGGGGACTGAAGCTTTCTTT
13,TRBV7-2,.,TRBJ2-1,TRBD1,CASSSRTGNEQFF,TGTGCCAGCAGCTCGCGGACAGGGAATGAGCAGTTCTTC
15,TRBV2,.,TRBJ2-7,.,CALYTLLGSSYEQYF,TGTGCTCTTTACACGCTCTTAGGGTCTTCCTACGAGCAGTACTTC
17,TRBV4-3,.,TRBJ2-6,.,CASSQDTYVSGANVLTF,TGCGCCAGCAGCCAAGATACGTACGTCTCTGGGGCCAACGTCCTGACTTTC
20,TRBV27,.,TRBJ2-2,TRBD2,CASSLLAGESRYTNTGELFF,TGTGCCAGCAGCTTATTAGCGGGAGAATCCCGATATACGAACACCGGGGAGCTGTTTTTT
15,TRBV6-6,.,TRBJ1-2,.,CASSYSRSLVDGYTF,TGTGCCAGCAGTTACTCCCGGTCGCTCGTCGACGGCTACACCTTC
10,TRBV30,.,TRBJ2-2,.,CAWSFGELFF,TGTGCCTGGAGTTTCGGGGAGCTGTTTTTT
13,TRBV27,.,TRBJ1-2,.,CASSLSANYGYTF,TGTGCCAGCAGTTTATCTGCTAACTATGGCTACACCTTC
14,TRBV6-5,.,TRBJ1-5,.,CASSSGPGYQPQHF,TGTGCCAGCAGTTCCGGGCCAGGCTATCAGCCCCAGCATTTT
14,TRBV5-1,.,TRBJ2-7,.,CASSLAGGTYEQYF,TGCGCCAGCAGCTTGGCAGGGGGGACCTACGAGCAGTACTTC
14,TRBV10-1,.,TRBJ2-3,.,CASSESLASDTQYF,TGCGCCAGCAGTGAGTCACTAGCCTCAGATACGCAGTATTTT